This TCR beta chain derives from a study of blood T cell repertoires in COVID-19 (dated by TCRdb to 2018 to 2021). Turning to the overall study: Samples covering the acute and convalescent phases of COVID-19 were provided by collaborators in the United States, Italy and Spain. The material from the prospective study consisted of cDNA or gDNA derived from T cells, B-cell-depleted T cells, or PBMCs. The dataset comprised deeply sampled blood TCRbeta repertoires from subjects exposed to, actively infected with, or recovered from COVID-19. A freely available public database, intended as a resource for researchers studying the immune response to SARS-CoV-2, is where the repertoires were released. The samples were drawn from the first 160 participants of the ongoing ImmuneRACE study and from about 1,200 subjects provided by 6 global collaborators. Sample metadata almost always included a de-identified subject ID, COVID-19 status, age in years and sex. HLA class I and class II types, where available, came from metadata supplied by the sample provider rather than from assay-based typing. Here is what the overall study found, with its caveats: How much clinical and demographic metadata was included differed by source and by participant, and the metadata was provided uncurated.

One collaborating source in Seattle enrolled patients during active infection and followed them longitudinally through the course of disease. The collaborating institutions used their own protocols to collect whole blood in K2EDTA tubes. For TCRbeta analysis, collaborator samples were shipped as frozen whole blood, as isolated PBMCs, or as DNA extracted from either sample type. Counted from cysteine to phenylalanine, this CDR3 has 17 amino acids. Left in the record is the CDR3 DNA by itself, 51 bases read in frame from the first base. From the germline V gene, CDR1 is MGHRA and CDR2 is YSYEKL. Here V drops 2 bases and J drops 2 bases, and the junction holds 5 bases not matched to any gene. The immunoSEQ Assay, a bias-controlled multiplex PCR, was used to amplify TCRbeta CDR3 regions from genomic DNA. The authors' pipeline ran thus. The number of nucleated cells in each sample was estimated from the amplification of reference gene primers within the assay. Sequence reads were collapsed and filtered to measure the absolute abundance of every unique TCRbeta CDR3 rearrangement. Productive Simpson clonality was computed per sample as the square root of Simpson's diversity index over productive rearrangements. TCRdb carries this immuneACCESS record with in-frame sequences only. Its versions omit some clonotypes, under half of them owing to an unresolved V gene in the studies checked, with the rest unexplained. The V and J calls and the clone size are those of that table, but D and trimming were determined from the DNA. This sample has 300,000 to 350,000 clones in its table, and around nine tenths of those were observed once. The ten largest make up approximately 7.3% of the sample.

Points on this clone: The antigen this receptor binds is unknown. Base quality data are lacking; no much larger clone is found one base away.

The receptor was derived from a woman in her 70s with COVID-19, enrolled during active disease. The chain employs TRBV4-1 and TRBJ2-1; the junction holds 11 bases that match TRBD2. What was sequenced was peripheral blood. Here is the DNA: TGCGCCAGCAGCCAATTTAGCGGGGGGGTTACCTACAATGAGCAGTTCTTC. This codes for CASSQFSGGVTYNEQFF.